These 20 T cell receptor beta chains came from one sample sequenced in a study of cytomegalovirus exposure and HLA in healthy donors. PCR was performed using 60 Vbeta and 13 Jbeta primers. This table comes from immunoSEQ multiplex PCR, and its TCRdb copy is limited to in-frame clones, with some not included. The sample yields 150,000 or so clones, about three quarters seen once. Sequences were obtained from PBMCs. These TCRs come from a man aged 40-50 years in good health and CMV-seropositive.

This chain joins TRBV6-1 and TRBJ1-5; 7 bases fit TRBD1. Trimming took 4 bases from V and 3 from J; bases not matched to a gene: 9. CDR3 length: 16 residues. The germline V gene encodes CDR1 MNHNS and CDR2 SASEGT. CDR3 protein: CASSAGPGTVNQPQHF. The CDR3 nucleotides read TGTGCCAGCAGTGCTGGGCCCGGGACAGTCAATCAGCCCCAGCATTTT.

The chain combines TRBV5-1 with TRBJ2-5, with a possible D match to TRBD2 (6 bases). The CDR3 contains 11 residues. The ends were cut back, 5 bases at V and 9 bases at J, with 11 bases in the middle. Germline loops: CDR1 SGHRS, CDR2 YFSETQ. The CDR3 is CASREWEAQYF. The CDR3 DNA is TGCGCCAGCAGAGAGTGGGAGGCCCAGTACTTC.

V gene TRBV27 combines with J gene TRBJ2-7; 10 positions agree with TRBD2. CDR1 is MNHEY and CDR2 is SMNVEV in the germline V gene (reference sequence). The CDR3 consists of 14 residues. The junction had 5 bases not matched to a gene; V was cut back by 5 bases and J by 4 bases. The DNA of the CDR3 is TGTGCCAGCAGTCGAGCGGGAGGGCTTTACGAGCAGTACTTC. Translating it yields CASSRAGGLYEQYF.

The chain links TRBV27 to TRBJ1-2; D call uncertain. The ends were cut back, 2 bases at V and 7 bases at J, with 17 bases in the middle. Germline CDR1 reads MNHEY; CDR2 reads SMNVEV (reference sequence). CDR3 length equals 15 residues. This CDR3 reads CASSLRGSLSSGYTF. CDR3 coding DNA: TGTGCCAGCAGTTTAAGAGGGTCTCTCTCTAGTGGCTACACCTTC.

This chain connects TRBV7-2 to TRBJ2-7; D perhaps matches TRBD2 (6 bases). Trimming stripped 3 bases from V and 5 bases from J, with 14 bases between. Germline-derived CDR1 and CDR2 are SGHTA and FQGNSA. CDR3 length: 14 residues. In nucleotides, the CDR3 is TGTGCCAGCAGCTTTCTCCCGGGAGCCAACGAGCAGTACTTC. This encodes CASSFLPGANEQYF.

This clone was detected only a few times. The chain links TRBV4-3 to TRBJ1-3, with D possibly being TRBD1 (5 bases). From germline, CDR1 is LGHNA and CDR2 YSLEER. Deletions cut 3 bases from V and 0 bases from J, with 12 bases between. The CDR3 consists of 16 residues. The CDR3: CASSQDSGSSGNTIYF. Here the CDR3 DNA reads TGCGCCAGCAGCCAGGATTCAGGGTCCTCTGGAAACACCATATATTTT.

V gene TRBV29-1 combines with J gene TRBJ2-1; 10 positions agree with TRBD2. V trimming: 7 bases; J trimming: 10 bases; junction bases outside the gene matches: 10. The CDR3 has 13 amino acids. The germline V gene encodes CDR1 SQVTM and CDR2 ANQGSEA. DNA for the CDR3: TGCAGCGCCCGTGGGCTAGCGGGAGAAGAGCAGTTCTTC. It is translated as CSARGLAGEEQFF.

This chain connects TRBV5-5 to TRBJ1-5; D not certain. V lost 4 bases, J lost 5 bases, and 7 bases lay in between. Looked up from germline, CDR1 is SGHKS and CDR2 is YYEKEE (reference sequence). CDR3 size: 12 residues. This CDR3 reads CASSRGYQPQHF. In DNA form, the CDR3 reads TGTGCCAGCAGCAGAGGGTATCAGCCCCAGCATTTT.

This clone was seen only a few times. The chain uses TRBV9 and TRBJ1-2, with a possible D match to TRBD1 (6 bases). The CDR3 is 14 amino acids. V was cut by 0 bases and J by 3 bases, with 9 bases left in between. CDR1 is SGDLS and CDR2 is YYNGEE in the germline V gene. The CDR3 here is CASSVGTAYYGYTF. In DNA, the CDR3 is TGTGCCAGCAGCGTAGGGACAGCTTACTATGGCTACACCTTC.

The chain is built from TRBV15 and TRBJ1-2; D gene ambiguous. Trimming cost V 5 bases and J 7 bases, with 11 bases left between them. The CDR3 has 12 residues. Germline lookup yields CDR1 LNHNV and CDR2 YYDKDF (reference sequence). The DNA for the CDR3 is TGTGCCACCAGCGGAACGGGGTTTGGCTACACCTTC. Translation gives CATSGTGFGYTF.

This rearrangement joins TRBV12-5 to TRBJ1-2; perhaps TRBD1 as D (6 bases). The CDR3 length is 17 residues. V dropped 6 bases and J dropped 3 bases, with 23 bases sitting between them. Germline V lookup: CDR1 LGHNT, CDR2 FRNRAP. This CDR3 is CASGLDLRTVGDYGYTF. The CDR3 nucleotides read TGTGCTAGTGGCCTGGACCTAAGGACAGTAGGGGACTATGGCTACACCTTC.

The rearrangement uses TRBV9 and TRBJ2-3, with D uncertain. V was shortened by 8 bases and J by 1 base, with 14 bases between the two germline ends. Germline V gene data show CDR1 as SGDLS and CDR2 as YYNGEE. The CDR3 contains 14 residues. The CDR3: CASSSARGTDTQYF. The CDR3 nucleotides read TGTGCCAGTTCCTCAGCACGGGGCACAGATACGCAGTATTTT.

The CDR3 is CASSSQTGGTQYF. CDR3 nucleotides: TGTGCCAGCAGTTCCCAAACCGGAGGGACCCAGTACTTC. The chain couples TRBV7-9 to TRBJ2-5; a possible D gene is TRBD2 (5 bases). With 6 bases removed from V and 7 bases from J, the gap between germline ends came to 15 bases. The CDR3 totals 13 residues. The germline V gene encodes CDR1 SEHNR and CDR2 FQNEAQ (reference sequence).

The V call is TRBV30, the J call TRBJ1-3; D unclear. This CDR3 is 14 amino acids long. Trimming took 2 bases from V and 4 from J, leaving 12 bases between them. The germline gives CDR1 GTSNPN, CDR2 SVGIG (reference sequence). The DNA of the CDR3 is TGTGCCTGGAGTATAGGAGGGTCCGGAAACACCATATATTTT. This sequence encodes CAWSIGGSGNTIYF.

This clone has just one count. CDR3 nucleotide sequence: TGTGCCAGCAGCTTGGCCCCCGAGGCTACAGATACGCAGTATTTT. Amino acids: CASSLAPEATDTQYF. The chain couples TRBV5-4 to TRBJ2-3; unclear D gene. Looked up from germline, CDR1 is SGHNT and CDR2 is YYREEE (reference sequence). The CDR3 covers 15 residues. Trimming left V 0 bases short and J 3 bases short, with 11 bases between.

This rearrangement joins TRBV7-9 to TRBJ2-7; weak D call: TRBD2 (7 bases). The CDR3 is made up of 14 amino acids. CDR1 is SEHNR and CDR2 is FQNEAQ in the germline V gene (reference sequence). The germline V and J ends were trimmed by 3 bases and 5 bases, with 14 bases remaining between them. CDR3 residues: CASSLGGGKNEQYF. CDR3 bases: TGTGCCAGCAGCTTGGGGGGGGGCAAAAACGAGCAGTACTTC.

This chain joins TRBV2 and TRBJ1-4; D uncertain. V was cut by 3 bases and J by 6 bases, with 14 bases left in between. CDR3 length: 15 residues. Germline V gene data show CDR1 as SNHLY and CDR2 as FYNNEI. CDR3 DNA sequence: TGTGCCAGCAGTGACGTGGAAGGGAGGCATGAAAAACTGTTTTTT. This gives the protein CASSDVEGRHEKLFF.

The gene calls are TRBV2 and TRBJ2-7, with D tentatively TRBD1 (5 bases). CDR1 is SNHLY and CDR2 is FYNNEI in the germline V gene. The CDR3 is made up of 15 amino acids. The V and J ends lost 10 bases and 4 bases respectively, with 23 bases between them. The CDR3 bases are TGTGCCACACAACAATCTGGGGCGTCCGGGTACGAGCAGTACTTC. It specifies CATQQSGASGYEQYF.

The chain recombines TRBV5-5 with TRBJ1-2, with 10 positions matching TRBD1. CDR3 length equals 14 residues. Germline V lookup: CDR1 SGHKS, CDR2 YYEKEE (reference sequence). Germline trimming cut 1 base from V and 5 bases from J; bases unmatched to any gene: 2. The chain's CDR3 is CASSLQGQGYGYTF. The CDR3 DNA sequence: TGTGCCAGCAGCTTGCAGGGACAGGGGTATGGCTACACCTTC.

The V gene is TRBV6-6, the J gene TRBJ1-1; D remains unclear. The CDR3 spans 13 residues. The germline gives CDR1 MNHNY, CDR2 SVGAGI (reference sequence). Trimming took 0 bases from V and 3 from J, leaving 5 bases between them. CDR3 sequence: CASSYSLYTEAFF. CDR3 bases: TGTGCCAGCAGTTACTCCTTATACACTGAAGCTTTCTTT.